This TCR beta chain was obtained from a study of blood T cell repertoires in COVID-19. Germline CDR1 and CDR2: MNHEY and SVGAGI. With 5 bases removed from V and 0 bases from J, the gap between germline ends came to 10 bases. The CDR3 runs to 14 residues. This table comes from immunoSEQ multiplex PCR, and its TCRdb copy is limited to in-frame clones, with some not included. This table has some 14,000 clones, more than 75% appearing once. This receptor was obtained from an elderly man with active or convalescent COVID-19. The chain couples TRBV6-5 to TRBJ1-2; perhaps TRBD1 as D (5 bases). Material: peripheral blood. Written as DNA, the CDR3 is TGTGCCAGCAGTAGGGGCAGGACTAACTATGGCTACACCTTC. Protein product: CASSRGRTNYGYTF.